The clone carrying this T cell receptor (beta chain) was picked up many times. RNA transcripts were the source from which TCR beta CDR3 regions were amplified. Investigators did first-round RT-PCR with HTBI primers, then second-round multiplex PCR. From the multiplex PCR reads, TCRdb called clonotypes with MiXCR, one entry per CDR3 protein. The sample has roughly 610,000 distinct CDR3 sequences, around a fifth seen once. The data derive from a study of Graves' ophthalmopathy and Graves' hyperthyroidism. V was clipped by 5 bases and J by 4 bases; unmatched bases: 7. This CDR3 spans 14 amino acids. CDR1 is SGHVS and CDR2 is FQNEAQ in the germline V gene.

The sequenced material came from peripheral blood. This chain joins TRBV7-8 and TRBJ1-2; 7 bases are a match to TRBD1. The origin of this receptor is a woman aged 18-29 years with stable Graves' hyperthyroidism. Some clones in this sample may be carry-over from other donors' samples. CDR3 in amino acids: CASSTGQPVYGYTF. The CDR3 DNA is TGTGCCAGCAGCACGGGACAGCCCGTCTATGGCTACACCTTC. Looking up the rest from reference TRBV7-8 and TRBJ1-2 gives the full variable domain: GAGVSQSPRYKVAKRGQDVALRCDPISGHVSLFWYQQALGQGPEFLTYFQNEAQLDKSGLPSDRFFAERPEGSVSTLKIQRTQQEDSAVYLCASSTGQPVYGYTFGSGTRLTVV.